This TCR beta chain was recorded in a study of T cell clones after liver transplantation. Study context: A pre-transplant mixed lymphocyte reaction with TCRbeta sequencing defined graft-donor-reactive clones followed in post-transplant blood. Draws occurred before transplant, before withdrawal, and after complete or failed withdrawal. Subjects received no induction therapy and standard immunosuppression until randomization at 12-24 months post-transplant.

The method was immunoSEQ multiplex PCR; TCRdb's version includes in-frame clones alone and lacks a portion of them. This sample has tens of thousands of clones, with roughly 71% found just once. V was shortened by 1 base and J by 3 bases, with 11 bases between the two germline ends. This CDR3 has 15 residues. Germline values: CDR1 SGHTS, CDR2 YDEGEE. The sequenced sample was CD4+ T cells from blood, obtained at the 22-month timepoint. This TCR derives from a human patient who received a liver transplant. Some T cells may be transferred from the graft donor. V gene TRBV5-8 combines with J gene TRBJ2-1; D is possibly TRBD1 or TRBD2 (6 bases each). CDR3 sequence reads: CASSLRGAYYNEQFF. The CDR3 DNA reads as TGTGCCAGCAGCTTGAGGGGGGCCTACTACAATGAGCAGTTCTTC.